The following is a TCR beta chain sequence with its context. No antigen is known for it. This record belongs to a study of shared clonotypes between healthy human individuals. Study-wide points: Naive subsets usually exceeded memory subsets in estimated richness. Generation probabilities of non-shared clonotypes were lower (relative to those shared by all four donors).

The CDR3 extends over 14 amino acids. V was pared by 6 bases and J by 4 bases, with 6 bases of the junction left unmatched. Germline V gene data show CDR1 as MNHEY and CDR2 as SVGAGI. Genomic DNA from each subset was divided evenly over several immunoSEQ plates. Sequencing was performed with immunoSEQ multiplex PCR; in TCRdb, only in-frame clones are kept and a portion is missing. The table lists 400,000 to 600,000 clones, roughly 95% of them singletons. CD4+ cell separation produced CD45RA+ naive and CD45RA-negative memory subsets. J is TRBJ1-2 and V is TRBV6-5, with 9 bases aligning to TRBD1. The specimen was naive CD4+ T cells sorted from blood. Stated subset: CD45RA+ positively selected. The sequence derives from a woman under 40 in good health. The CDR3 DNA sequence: TGTGCCAGCAGGAGGGACAGGGCATCCTATGGCTACACCTTC. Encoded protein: CASRRDRASYGYTF.